One sample yielded the 25 T cell receptor beta chains listed below, sequenced in a study of cytomegalovirus exposure and HLA in healthy donors. Only in-frame clones appear in the TCRdb table, and some are missing; sequencing was by immunoSEQ multiplex PCR. Here the sample spans about 200,000 clones, about three quarters being singletons. The specimen sequenced was PBMCs. These TCRs come from a woman aged 25-40 years in good health and CMV-seronegative.

V is TRBV6-5 and J is TRBJ1-4; 9 bases agree with TRBD1. Trimming removed 10 bases from V and 8 bases from J; junction bases left unmatched: 8. This CDR3 contains 13 residues. The germline gives CDR1 MNHEY, CDR2 SVGAGI. The CDR3 reads CATSRDREEKLFF. CDR3 DNA sequence: TGTGCCACTAGCCGGGACAGGGAAGAAAAACTGTTTTTT.

This clone has only a few counts. The identical CDR3 is also encoded by other nucleotide sequences in the sample. The chain joins TRBV7-6 to TRBJ2-3, with TRBD2 as a possible D gene (5 bases). Trimming pared 0 bases from V and 0 bases from J, leaving 7 bases between. The CDR3 extends over 15 amino acids. The germline V gene encodes CDR1 SGHVS and CDR2 FNYEAQ. CDR3 bases: TGTGCCAGCAGCTTAGCGGGAGCGAGCACAGATACGCAGTATTTT. Amino acid sequence: CASSLAGASTDTQYF.

This chain uses TRBV11-3 with TRBJ2-3; TRBD2 matches 16 bases. In germline, CDR1 is SGHNT, CDR2 YENEEA. J lost 0 bases, V lost 4 bases, and 4 bases had no gene match. The CDR3 runs to 18 residues. The CDR3 region has the DNA TGTGCCAGCAGCTGGGGACTAGCGGGGGGGCCTAGCACAGATACGCAGTATTTT. It is translated as CASSWGLAGGPSTDTQYF.

The genes are TRBV7-9 and TRBJ2-2; D call uncertain. V lost 0 bases and J 5 bases, leaving 7 bases between the germline ends. CDR1 and CDR2 from the germline V gene are SEHNR and FQNEAQ (reference sequence). This CDR3 comprises 14 residues. The DNA of the CDR3 is TGTGCCAGCAGCTTAGCGCAGGTGACCGGGGAGCTGTTTTTT. Translated: CASSLAQVTGELFF.

The chain has TRBV19 and TRBJ2-1; TRBD2 aligns across 12 bases. Germline trimming cut 7 bases from V and 7 bases from J; bases unmatched to any gene: 8. The CDR3 is made up of 15 amino acids. Germline CDR1 LNHDA, CDR2 SQIVND (reference sequence). The CDR3 spells CASITSGRSQNEQFF. The CDR3 DNA follows: TGTGCCAGTATTACTAGCGGGAGGAGTCAAAATGAGCAGTTCTTC.

The chain combines TRBV20-1 with TRBJ2-7; D is unclear. CDR3 length: 11 residues. Germline lookup yields CDR1 DFQATT and CDR2 SNEGSKA (reference sequence). Deletions cut 6 bases from V and 7 bases from J, with 13 bases between. CDR3 in amino acids: CSALRLREQYF. The CDR3 DNA reads as TGCAGTGCCCTCCGGCTGCGGGAGCAGTACTTC.

V and J are TRBV18 and TRBJ1-1, with D possibly being TRBD1 (5 bases). This CDR3 has 14 residues. V lost 4 bases and J lost 4, with 13 bases in between. Germline-derived CDR1 and CDR2 are KGHSH and LQKENI. The CDR3 protein is CASSLFGGSTEAFF. CDR3 nucleotide sequence: TGTGCCAGCTCACTATTCGGGGGGAGCACTGAAGCTTTCTTT.

The CDR3 region is CASSFRPGNNNGYTF. CDR3 in DNA: TGTGCCAGCAGTTTTCGCCCAGGGAATAATAATGGCTACACCTTC. The chain recombines TRBV27 with TRBJ1-2; maybe TRBD1 (5 bases). The ends were cut back, 3 bases at V and 6 bases at J, with 17 bases in the middle. The germline CDR1 and CDR2 sequences are MNHEY and SMNVEV (reference sequence). This CDR3 has 15 amino acids.

This clone was recorded only once. The rearrangement links TRBV7-2 to TRBJ2-7; 8 nucleotides agree with TRBD2. This CDR3 has 15 amino acids. With 5 bases clipped from V and 0 bases from J, the junction kept 6 bases outside the gene matches. The germline gives CDR1 SGHTA, CDR2 FQGNSA. CDR3 DNA: TGTGCCAGCAGCCCGGGACTAGTCCTCTCCTACGAGCAGTACTTC. Its translation: CASSPGLVLSYEQYF.

The V call is TRBV5-1, the J call TRBJ2-6, with 8 bases aligning to TRBD2. Per the germline V gene, CDR1 is SGHRS and CDR2 is YFSETQ. V dropped 0 bases and J dropped 0; count of bases not matched to a gene: 2. The length of the CDR3 is 17 residues. In DNA form, the CDR3 reads TGCGCCAGCAGCTTGGAAGCGGGAGTCTCTGGGGCCAACGTCCTGACTTTC. Translating it yields CASSLEAGVSGANVLTF.

About this clone: Other DNA sequences in the sample encode the same CDR3. The chain couples TRBV27 to TRBJ2-7; TRBD1 matches at 7 bases. Germline CDR1 reads MNHEY; CDR2 reads SMNVEV (reference sequence). The trim removed 4 bases at V and 0 bases at J, leaving 6 bases unmatched. The CDR3 is 15 amino acids. The chain's CDR3 is CASSSQGTSSYEQYF. The CDR3 DNA is TGTGCCAGCAGTTCACAGGGGACAAGCTCCTACGAGCAGTACTTC.

This sequence joins TRBV5-1 and TRBJ2-5, with no clear D. The CDR3 is 13 amino acids. Germline V gene lookup returns CDR1 SGHRS and CDR2 YFSETQ. V lost 5 bases and J lost 5, with 13 bases in between. CDR3 region: CASSAASEETQYF. CDR3 nucleotide sequence: TGCGCCAGCAGTGCAGCATCGGAGGAGACCCAGTACTTC.

This clone was seen more than once but under ten times. The chain links TRBV7-9 to TRBJ2-1; 13 positions agree with TRBD2. Trimming removed 5 bases from V and 6 bases from J; junction bases left unmatched: 7. Germline V CDR1 and CDR2: SEHNR, FQNEAQ (reference sequence). CDR3 size: 16 residues. The CDR3 loop is CASSIQLAGGVNEQFF. The DNA of the CDR3 is TGTGCCAGCAGCATTCAACTAGCGGGAGGGGTCAATGAGCAGTTCTTC.

The genes are TRBV7-9 and TRBJ1-4, with TRBD1 matching over 7 bases. J gave up 5 bases and V 2 bases, and 8 bases lay outside the gene matches. The length of the CDR3 is 16 residues. CDR1 is SEHNR and CDR2 is FQNEAQ in the germline V gene (reference sequence). In DNA form, the CDR3 reads TGTGCCAGCAGCTTAAACGAAGACAGGGCGAATGAAAAACTGTTTTTT. Residues: CASSLNEDRANEKLFF.

The CDR3: CASSDSGSGNQPQHF. The CDR3 DNA sequence: TGTGCCAGTAGTGATTCCGGGTCAGGGAATCAGCCCCAGCATTTT. The gene calls are TRBV19 and TRBJ1-5; D is possibly TRBD1 (5 bases). This CDR3 has 15 residues. CDR1 is LNHDA, CDR2 SQIVND, per germline (reference sequence). V was pared by 5 bases and J by 4 bases, with 15 bases between. Full variable domain (rest looked up from reference TRBV19 and TRBJ1-5): DGGITQSPKYLFRKEGQNVTLSCEQNLNHDAMYWYRQDPGQGLRLIYYSQIVNDFQKGDIAEGYSVSREKKESFPLTVTSAQKNPTAFYLCASSDSGSGNQPQHFGDGTRLSIL.

This clone was recorded a few times. V usage is TRBV28 and J usage is TRBJ1-2; D is undetermined. Germline V CDR1 and CDR2: MDHEN, SYDVKM. The V end was cut by 5 bases, the J end by 8 bases, with 12 bases between. The CDR3 is 12 amino acids. CDR3 amino acids: CASSLRVEGYTF. CDR3 DNA: TGTGCCAGCAGTCTCCGCGTAGAAGGCTACACCTTC.

This clone turned up a few times. V usage is TRBV5-1 and J usage is TRBJ2-3, with D possibly TRBD2 on 5 matching bases. Germline CDR1 and CDR2: SGHRS and YFSETQ. Trimming shortened V by 1 base and J by 2 bases, and 11 bases separated the two germline ends. CDR3 length equals 15 residues. As DNA, the CDR3 is TGCGCCAGCAGCTTGTTCGGGCGGGCCACAGATACGCAGTATTTT. Translation gives CASSLFGRATDTQYF.

This chain connects TRBV7-7 to TRBJ2-5; 9 bases map to TRBD1. The CDR3 runs 14 residues. V shed 4 bases, J shed 4 bases, and the junction held 4 bases outside the gene matches. The germline gives CDR1 SSHAT, CDR2 FNYEAQ (reference sequence). The CDR3 is CASSSTGGTETQYF. CDR3 nucleotide sequence: TGTGCCAGCAGCTCGACAGGGGGGACAGAGACCCAGTACTTC.

This clone was observed once. The V and J genes are TRBV10-2 and TRBJ1-5; D gene unclear. This CDR3 region has 13 residues. With 2 bases removed from V and 5 bases from J, the gap between germline ends came to 7 bases. CDR1 is WSHSY and CDR2 is SAAADI in the germline V gene. The CDR3 DNA sequence: TGCGCCAGCAGTGAGCGGGTTCATCAGCCCCAGCATTTT. This codes for CASSERVHQPQHF.

The J gene is TRBJ1-2, the V gene TRBV28, with 8 bases identical to TRBD1. The CDR3 totals 14 residues. J was trimmed by 4 bases and V by 4 bases; bases with no gene match: 5. Germline V CDR1 and CDR2: MDHEN, SYDVKM. As DNA, the CDR3 is TGTGCCAGCAGTTACGGACAGGGCCGCTATGGCTACACCTTC. Amino acids: CASSYGQGRYGYTF.

The rearrangement links TRBV9 to TRBJ2-7; 8 nucleotides match TRBD2. Germline V gene data show CDR1 as SGDLS and CDR2 as YYNGEE. The CDR3 sequence is 15 residues long. The junction had 5 bases not matched to a gene; V was cut back by 3 bases and J by 0 bases. The chain's CDR3 is CASSESGGASYEQYF. CDR3 nucleotide sequence: TGTGCCAGCAGCGAATCCGGGGGGGCCTCCTACGAGCAGTACTTC.

The chain has TRBV5-1 and TRBJ1-4, with a tentative D call TRBD1 (6 bases). Germline V gene data show CDR1 as SGHRS and CDR2 as YFSETQ. With 0 bases removed from V and 6 bases from J, the gap between germline ends came to 18 bases. The CDR3 covers 17 residues. CDR3 coding DNA: TGCGCCAGCAGCTTGGACAGGCGCGGACCAGGGGATGAAAAACTGTTTTTT. Protein: CASSLDRRGPGDEKLFF.

The rearrangement uses TRBV27 and TRBJ1-4; 8 positions agree with TRBD1. The CDR3 is 14 residues long. V shed 5 bases, J shed 5 bases, and the junction held 4 bases outside the gene matches. In germline, CDR1 is MNHEY, CDR2 SMNVEV (reference sequence). The CDR3 region is CASSAWTGNEKLFF. In nucleotides, the CDR3 is TGTGCCAGCAGTGCGTGGACAGGGAATGAAAAACTGTTTTTT.

This rearrangement joins TRBV7-8 to TRBJ1-2; possibly TRBD1 for D (5 bases). CDR3 length: 14 residues. CDR1 and CDR2 from the germline V gene are SGHVS and FQNEAQ. Between the trimmed V and J ends, which lost 1 base and 3 bases, there was a span of 9 bases. Here the CDR3 reads CASSLVGGYYGYTF. CDR3 DNA: TGTGCCAGCAGCTTAGTTGGGGGGTACTATGGCTACACCTTC.

The chain couples TRBV18 to TRBJ2-7; D possibly corresponds to TRBD1 (8 bases). CDR3 length equals 14 residues. Trimming shortened V by 5 bases and J by 4 bases, and 15 bases separated the two germline ends. CDR1 is KGHSH and CDR2 is LQKENI in the germline V gene. The CDR3 loop reads CASSNTQGGYEQYF. Written as DNA, the CDR3 is TGTGCCAGCTCAAACACACAGGGGGGGTACGAGCAGTACTTC.